These 32 T cell receptor beta chains came from one sample sequenced in a study of T-cell memory formation after mild COVID-19. TCRdb fed the 5' RACE reads into MiXCR, producing one record per CDR3 protein. This repertoire shows 450,000 or so distinct CDR3 sequences, about 23% found once; its top ten account for about an eighth. The sequenced material came from PBMCs or a T cell subset sorted from them (not recorded which). All receptors come from an adult woman who had mild COVID-19 (a few samples of this study predate the infection). Cell type and time point are not known.

The V and J genes are TRBV24-1 and TRBJ1-5; tentative D call: TRBD1 (6 bases). The germline gives CDR1 KGHDR, CDR2 SFDVKD. The V gene lost 8 bases and the J gene lost 2 bases, with 9 bases spanning the gap. The CDR3 runs 13 residues. For the CDR3, the DNA is TGTGCCACCACGGCAGGGGGCAATCAGCCCCAGCATTTT. It encodes CATTAGGNQPQHF.

CDR3 in DNA: TGTGCCAGCAGAACCCTGACTAGCGATGAGCAGTTCTTC. It translates to CASRTLTSDEQFF. V gene TRBV11-2 combines with J gene TRBJ2-1, with 8 bases aligning to TRBD2. V trimming: 6 bases; J trimming: 8 bases; junction bases outside the gene matches: 6. CDR3 length equals 13 residues. Germline V gene data show CDR1 as SGHAT and CDR2 as FQNNGV. Full variable domain (rest looked up from reference TRBV11-2 and TRBJ2-1): EAGVAQSPRYKIIEKRQSVAFWCNPISGHATLYWYQQILGQGPKLLIQFQNNGVVDDSQLPKDRFSAERLKGVDSTLKIQPAKLEDSAVYLCASRTLTSDEQFFGPGTRLTVL.

This clonotype was observed a handful of times. The V call is TRBV20-1, the J call TRBJ1-5, with D perhaps matching TRBD1 (6 bases). This CDR3 is 14 amino acids long. The germline V gene has CDR1 DFQATT and CDR2 SNEGSKA (reference sequence). The V end lost 5 bases, the J end lost 7 bases, and 18 bases lay between the germline ends. CDR3: CSAVLGAQGQPQHF. In nucleotides, the CDR3 is TGCAGTGCTGTACTGGGGGCCCAAGGCCAGCCCCAGCATTTT.

CDR3 bases: TGTGCCACCAGTGATCTCCGGGCAGGCGGGACCGGGGAGCTGTTTTTT. This gives the protein CATSDLRAGGTGELFF. The genes are TRBV24-1 and TRBJ2-2; a weak D match, TRBD2 (5 bases). The CDR3 loop spans 16 amino acids. Looked up from germline, CDR1 is KGHDR and CDR2 is SFDVKD. V gave up 3 bases and J gave up 5 bases, with 15 bases separating them.

The gene calls are TRBV7-3 and TRBJ1-1; TRBD1 matches at 8 bases. With V trimmed by 3 bases and J by 1 base, 4 bases remained unmatched. CDR1 and CDR2 from the germline V gene are SGHTA and FQGTGA. CDR3 length equals 15 residues. CDR3 DNA: TGTGCCAGCAGCTTGACAGGGGAAAAGAACACTGAAGCTTTCTTT. It translates to CASSLTGEKNTEAFF. Full variable domain (missing parts from reference TRBV7-3 and TRBJ1-1): GAGVSQTPSNKVTEKGKYVELRCDPISGHTALYWYRQSLGQGPEFLIYFQGTGAADDSGLPNDRFFAVRPEGSVSTLKIQRTERGDSAVYLCASSLTGEKNTEAFFGQGTRLTVV.

J is TRBJ2-1 and V is TRBV20-1; 9 bases match TRBD2. After removal of 0 bases from V and 3 bases from J, the junction contained 3 bases not matched to a gene. CDR1 and CDR2 from the germline V gene are DFQATT and SNEGSKA (reference sequence). The CDR3 covers 15 residues. The CDR3 DNA follows: TGCAGTGCTAGAGATTTGACTAGCGGCTACAATGAGCAGTTCTTC. It codes for CSARDLTSGYNEQFF.

This rearrangement joins TRBV7-9 to TRBJ1-2; 8 bases are a match to TRBD1. After removal of 4 bases from V and 8 bases from J, the junction contained 9 bases not matched to a gene. Per the germline V gene, CDR1 is SEHNR and CDR2 is FQNEAQ (reference sequence). The CDR3 covers 14 residues. CDR3 protein: CASSSSGQAPGYTF. The CDR3 DNA is TGTGCCAGCAGCTCCTCGGGACAGGCCCCAGGCTACACCTTC.

The chain employs TRBV7-9 and TRBJ2-3; 12 bases map to TRBD2. The V gene end was trimmed by 5 bases and the J gene end by 6 bases; junction bases not matched to a gene: 6. The CDR3 consists of 15 residues. CDR1 SEHNR and CDR2 FQNEAQ come from the germline V gene (reference sequence). CDR3 in amino acids: CASSRPSGGADTQYF. The CDR3, as DNA: TGTGCCAGCAGCCGACCTAGCGGGGGGGCCGATACGCAGTATTTT.

The CDR3 coding sequence is TGCAGTGCCCCCCCGACTAGGCAAGCCACAGATACGCAGTATTTT. This gives the protein CSAPPTRQATDTQYF. This chain links TRBV20-1 with TRBJ2-3; maybe TRBD2 (6 bases). The V gene's germline CDR1 is DFQATT and CDR2 SNEGSKA (reference sequence). The V end was cut by 6 bases, the J end by 2 bases, with 18 bases between. The CDR3 runs to 15 residues.

The chain combines TRBV6-2 or TRBV6-3 with TRBJ1-5; D is possibly TRBD1 (5 bases). Per the germline V gene, CDR1 is MNHEY and CDR2 is SVGEGT. V was clipped by 6 bases and J by 6 bases, with 18 bases between them. This CDR3 has 15 amino acids. CDR3 DNA sequence: TGTGCCAGCAGCTACGGGGAACCCGGGGGTCAGCCCCAGCATTTT. Its protein product is CASSYGEPGGQPQHF.

V and J are TRBV20-1 and TRBJ2-2; D is perhaps TRBD1 (5 bases). The germline V and J ends were trimmed by 3 bases and 2 bases, with 10 bases remaining between them. There are 14 residues in the CDR3. Germline V gene data show CDR1 as DFQATT and CDR2 as SNEGSKA (reference sequence). This chain's CDR3 is CSASRTSNTGELFF. As DNA, the CDR3 is TGCAGTGCTAGCCGGACATCTAACACCGGGGAGCTGTTTTTT.

This clonotype was observed a handful of times. This chain links TRBV7-3 with TRBJ1-1; TRBD1 matches at 8 bases. Germline CDR1 is SGHTA and CDR2 is FQGTGA. With 5 bases clipped from V and 3 bases from J, the junction kept 8 bases outside the gene matches. The CDR3 has 15 residues. The CDR3 DNA follows: TGTGCCAGCAGCGCCACAGGGACAGGTGACACTGAAGCTTTCTTT. Protein: CASSATGTGDTEAFF.

The V and J genes are TRBV11-2 and TRBJ2-1; D unclear. CDR3 length: 14 residues. The germline V gene has CDR1 SGHAT and CDR2 FQNNGV. Trimming removed 2 bases at V and 5 bases at J, with 10 bases between. The CDR3 DNA reads TGTGCCAGCAGCTTAAGGTCCCGGAACAATGAGCAGTTCTTC. Residues: CASSLRSRNNEQFF.

A remark on this clonotype: The junction differs from germline at one of its ends, possibly a read error. The chain employs TRBV5-1 and TRBJ1-1; no clear D gene. The CDR3 loop spans 14 amino acids. Germline CDR1 and CDR2: SGHRS and YFSETQ. The CDR3 DNA reads as TGCGCCGGCAGCTTTTCAGCGATGAACACTGAAGCTTTCTTT. It encodes CAGSFSAMNTEAFF.

This clonotype was seen only a few times. This chain joins TRBV19 and TRBJ1-1; D remains ambiguous. V shed 8 bases and J shed 1 base, with 17 bases lying between them. The length of the CDR3 is 15 residues. Looked up from germline, CDR1 is LNHDA and CDR2 is SQIVND (reference sequence). In DNA form, the CDR3 reads TGTGCCAGTCGCCCGGGCTCAGCGGGGAACACTGAAGCTTTCTTT. This codes for CASRPGSAGNTEAFF.

Only a few counts were recorded for this clonotype. The chain couples TRBV11-3 to TRBJ2-2, with D possibly TRBD2 on 6 matching bases. Germline V gene lookup returns CDR1 SGHNT and CDR2 YENEEA. This CDR3 has 16 residues. V was shortened by 4 bases and J by 1 base, with 13 bases between the two germline ends. The CDR3 DNA reads as TGTGCCAGCAGCTCGCGACGGGGGAAGAACACCGGGGAGCTGTTTTTT. Translation: CASSSRRGKNTGELFF.

As concerns this clonotype: This may be a read error: a much more frequent sequence differs by one nucleotide. The chain joins TRBV14 to TRBJ2-7; D remains ambiguous. CDR3 length: 12 residues. V was trimmed by 2 bases and J by 2 bases, leaving 4 bases between them. Germline-derived CDR1 and CDR2 are SGHDN and FVKESK. The CDR3 region is CASSQYTYEQYF. In DNA, the CDR3 is TGTGCCAGCAGCCAATACACCTACGAGCAGTACTTC.

CDR3 bases: TGTGCCAGCAGCTTGAGGTCAGAGATAGATACGCAGTATTTT. It yields the protein CASSLRSEIDTQYF. This chain uses TRBV5-4 with TRBJ2-3, with D unresolved. Germline V gene sequence: CDR1 SGHNT, CDR2 YYREEE (reference sequence). Trimming shortened V by 1 base and J by 5 bases, and 11 bases separated the two germline ends. CDR3 size: 14 residues.

The chain uses TRBV7-9 and TRBJ2-7; no reliable D call. Deletions cut 1 base from V and 2 bases from J, with 9 bases between. Looked up from germline, CDR1 is SEHNR and CDR2 is FQNEAQ (reference sequence). The CDR3 has 14 residues. The CDR3 protein is CASSLGVSPYEQYF. In DNA form, the CDR3 reads TGTGCCAGCAGCTTAGGGGTTTCACCCTACGAGCAGTACTTC.

This chain uses TRBV7-9 with TRBJ2-1, with TRBD1 as a possible D gene (6 bases). Germline CDR1 SEHNR, CDR2 FQNEAQ (reference sequence). The CDR3 spans 17 residues. V was clipped by 6 bases and J by 3 bases, with 21 bases between them. Here the CDR3 reads CASRPGPRQDGYNEQFF. CDR3 DNA sequence: TGTGCCAGCAGGCCAGGGCCGAGACAGGATGGCTACAATGAGCAGTTCTTC.

This clonotype was seen only a few times. The rearrangement uses TRBV4-1 and TRBJ2-3, with 8 bases lining up with TRBD1. The CDR3 covers 16 residues. The germline CDR1 and CDR2 sequences are MGHRA and YSYEKL. The V and J ends lost 0 bases and 6 bases, in that order; junction bases with no gene match: 8. Here the CDR3 reads CASSQDSTGGWDTQYF. CDR3 coding DNA: TGCGCCAGCAGCCAAGACTCCACAGGGGGGTGGGATACGCAGTATTTT.

The J gene is TRBJ2-3, the V gene TRBV4-2; D is possibly TRBD2 (6 bases). The CDR3 is 14 residues long. Trimming shortened V by 1 base and J by 4 bases, and 9 bases separated the two germline ends. In germline, CDR1 is LGHNA, CDR2 YNFKEQ. This chain's CDR3 is CASSQGVAADTQYF. The CDR3 nucleotides are TGTGCCAGCAGCCAAGGGGTAGCGGCAGATACGCAGTATTTT.

This clonotype was counted a few times. V and J are TRBV5-5 and TRBJ1-6; maybe TRBD1 (5 bases). Looked up from germline, CDR1 is SGHKS and CDR2 is YYEKEE (reference sequence). Trimming took off 0 bases at V and 0 bases at J, with 10 bases between the two ends. This CDR3 region has 17 residues. The chain's CDR3 is CASSLEGASSYNSPLHF. CDR3 nucleotide sequence: TGTGCCAGCAGCTTGGAAGGGGCCAGCTCCTATAATTCACCCCTCCACTTT.

This clonotype was counted between two and nine times. The chain employs TRBV9 and TRBJ1-2; TRBD1 is a possible D gene (5 bases). This CDR3 is built from 15 residues. Germline CDR1 is SGDLS and CDR2 is YYNGEE. Trimming removed 4 bases from V and 6 bases from J, with 19 bases in between. The CDR3 region has the DNA TGTGCCAGCAGCATCGGCTCCGGGGGATTGCATGGCTACACCTTC. Its translation: CASSIGSGGLHGYTF.

The chain recombines TRBV12-1 with TRBJ2-3; no DNA check was done on the table's D call, TRBD1. TRBV12-1 is described as a pseudogene. This CDR3 spans 18 amino acids. The CDR3 sequence: CASSLYPSTGRRTDTQYF. DNA for the CDR3: TGTGCCAGCAGCTTATACCCATCGACAGGGAGGCGGACAGATACGCAGTATTTT.

This chain links TRBV7-2 with TRBJ1-2, with no clear D. The CDR3 covers 15 residues. The germline V gene encodes CDR1 SGHTA and CDR2 FQGNSA. Trimming took off 5 bases at V and 2 bases at J, with 15 bases between the two ends. The CDR3 spells CASSAALSRNYGYTF. CDR3 in DNA: TGTGCCAGCAGCGCTGCGCTTAGCCGCAACTATGGCTACACCTTC.

There are a few counts of this clonotype. The chain carries TRBV2 and TRBJ2-2, with 9 bases identical to TRBD1. Germline CDR1 SNHLY, CDR2 FYNNEI. V shed 6 bases, J shed 0 bases, and the junction held 5 bases outside the gene matches. The CDR3 runs to 16 residues. In DNA form, the CDR3 reads TGTGCCAGCAGACCCACAGGGGGCGCGAACACCGGGGAGCTGTTTTTT. It specifies CASRPTGGANTGELFF.

This clonotype was observed a few times. The chain is built from TRBV20-1 and TRBJ1-2; D is undetermined. V shed 6 bases and J shed 3 bases, with 11 bases lying between them. The CDR3 consists of 12 residues. Germline CDR1 and CDR2: DFQATT and SNEGSKA (reference sequence). The CDR3 bases are TGCAGTGCGCGAGCGGACTACTATGGCTACACCTTC. Translated: CSARADYYGYTF.

The gene calls are TRBV4-1 and TRBJ1-2; D ambiguous. Trimming pared 3 bases from V and 0 bases from J, leaving 14 bases between. The CDR3 contains 16 residues. Per germline, CDR1 MGHRA and CDR2 YSYEKL. DNA of the CDR3: TGCGCCAGCAGCCAGGAGGGTGGGATGACTAACTATGGCTACACCTTC. It codes for CASSQEGGMTNYGYTF.

With regard to this clonotype: The junction differs from germline at one of its ends, possibly a read error. The chain is built from TRBV4-1 and TRBJ2-2, with D possibly matching TRBD1 (7 bases). Germline V gene lookup returns CDR1 MGHRA and CDR2 YSYEKL. The CDR3 has 16 residues. Here the CDR3 DNA reads TGCGCCAGCAGCCGACAGGGCCAAGGAGGGACCGGGGAGATGTTTTTT. Protein sequence: CASSRQGQGGTGEMFF.

V is TRBV7-9 and J is TRBJ2-1; 10 positions match TRBD2. The CDR3 spans 19 residues. Germline CDR1 reads SEHNR; CDR2 reads FQNEAQ (reference sequence). Unmatched junction bases numbered 18, after V lost 2 bases and J lost 8 bases. The CDR3 DNA sequence: TGTGCCAGCAGCTTATCATTCAGGGCTAGCGGGAGCCGGGAGGATGAGCAGTTCTTC. The encoded protein is CASSLSFRASGSREDEQFF.

The CDR3 region is CASSEGRLQETQYF. The CDR3 DNA sequence: TGTGCCAGCAGTGAAGGACGGCTCCAAGAGACCCAGTACTTC. The chain has TRBV25-1 and TRBJ2-5; D remains ambiguous. V shed 2 bases and J shed 1 base, with 8 bases lying between them. Germline-derived CDR1 and CDR2 are MGHDK and SYGVNS. CDR3 size: 14 residues.